Below are 16 T cell receptor beta chains sequenced from a single sample in a study of cytomegalovirus exposure and HLA in healthy donors. The PCR used 60 Vbeta and 13 Jbeta primers. TCRdb's copy holds only in-frame clones and misses some; the assay was immunoSEQ multiplex PCR. This table holds about 95,000 clones, about two thirds found once. The material sequenced was PBMCs. The origin of the receptors is a woman aged 50 to 65 in good health and CMV-seropositive.

The chain recombines TRBV19 with TRBJ2-2; 9 positions match TRBD2. The CDR3 consists of 16 residues. V gave up 7 bases and J gave up 6 bases; unmatched junction bases: 12. CDR1 is LNHDA and CDR2 is SQIVND in the germline V gene (reference sequence). As DNA, the CDR3 is TGTGCCAGTATTGGACTTAGCGGGAGTTTTGCCGGGGAGCTGTTTTTT. Translation: CASIGLSGSFAGELFF.

The chain uses TRBV28 and TRBJ2-7, with 15 bases that match TRBD2. Germline CDR1 is MDHEN and CDR2 is SYDVKM. The CDR3 has 21 residues. The trim removed 4 bases at V and 5 bases at J, leaving 21 bases unmatched. The CDR3 spells CASSSNVIEGGTSGRRDEQYF. DNA of the CDR3: TGTGCCAGCAGTTCAAACGTCATCGAGGGGGGGACTAGCGGGAGGAGAGACGAGCAGTACTTC.

The chain links TRBV14 to TRBJ1-1, with unresolved D. With 2 bases removed from V and 3 bases from J, the gap between germline ends came to 7 bases. Per the germline V gene, CDR1 is SGHDN and CDR2 is FVKESK. The length of the CDR3 is 13 residues. The CDR3 DNA follows: TGTGCCAGCAGCCAACAGTCCTACACTGAAGCTTTCTTT. It translates to CASSQQSYTEAFF.

The table lists this clone with a few counts. This chain connects TRBV7-2 to TRBJ1-1; D may be TRBD1 (5 bases). The CDR3 covers 15 residues. In germline, CDR1 is SGHTA, CDR2 FQGNSA. V lost 3 bases and J 2 bases, leaving 13 bases between the germline ends. The CDR3 DNA sequence: TGTGCCAGCAGCTTTATCGGGACTGTAAACACTGAAGCTTTCTTT. This codes for CASSFIGTVNTEAFF.

This clone has a handful of counts. Other DNA sequences in this sample translate to the same CDR3. The rearrangement uses TRBV27 and TRBJ2-7, with D possibly TRBD1 on 5 matching bases. CDR1 is MNHEY and CDR2 is SMNVEV in the germline V gene (reference sequence). The CDR3 has 14 amino acids. Deletions cut 6 bases from V and 7 bases from J, with 19 bases between. Here the CDR3 reads CASSPEDTSGEQYF. The CDR3, as DNA: TGTGCCAGCAGCCCAGAGGACACTTCTGGGGAGCAGTACTTC.

The rearrangement links TRBV5-6 to TRBJ2-7; 8 bases are shared with TRBD1. V lost 3 bases, J lost 0 bases, and 11 bases stayed unmatched. The CDR3 totals 17 residues. From germline, CDR1 is SGHDT and CDR2 YYEEEE. CDR3 in amino acids: CASSWRTGRISSYEQYF. The CDR3 DNA reads TGTGCCAGCAGCTGGCGGACAGGGAGAATTAGCTCCTACGAGCAGTACTTC.

V gene TRBV18 combines with J gene TRBJ1-1; 11 bases match TRBD1. Germline-derived CDR1 and CDR2 are KGHSH and LQKENI. This CDR3 spans 15 amino acids. V gave up 2 bases and J gave up 4 bases; unmatched junction bases: 3. The CDR3 loop reads CASSPSGTGGTEAFF. The CDR3 bases are TGTGCCAGCTCACCATCCGGGACAGGGGGCACTGAAGCTTTCTTT.

This chain links TRBV13 with TRBJ2-7; 10 positions match TRBD1. V was clipped by 3 bases and J by 5 bases; unmatched bases: 4. This CDR3 comprises 14 residues. Germline loops: CDR1 PRHDT, CDR2 FYEKMQ (reference sequence). Here the CDR3 reads CASSFRTGGDEQYF. The CDR3 region has the DNA TGTGCCAGCAGCTTTCGGACAGGGGGTGACGAGCAGTACTTC. Looking up the rest from reference TRBV13 and TRBJ2-7 gives the full variable domain: AAGVIQSPRHLIKEKRETATLKCYPIPRHDTVYWYQQGPGQDPQFLISFYEKMQSDKGSIPDRFSAQQFSDYHSELNMSSLELGDSALYFCASSFRTGGDEQYFGPGTRLTVT.

This clone was counted once. The rearrangement joins TRBV7-9 to TRBJ2-7; a weak D match, TRBD1 (6 bases). Trimming took 2 bases from V and 4 from J, leaving 12 bases between them. The germline V gene has CDR1 SEHNR and CDR2 FQNEAQ (reference sequence). CDR3 length: 14 residues. The CDR3 loop reads CASSLQARGYEQYF. CDR3 bases: TGTGCCAGCAGCTTACAGGCCAGGGGTTACGAGCAGTACTTC.

This chain joins TRBV6-1 and TRBJ2-1, with TRBD2 identical over 10 bases. The V segment lost 4 bases and the J segment 4 bases; nucleotides outside the gene matches: 1. CDR1 MNHNS and CDR2 SASEGT come from the germline V gene. The CDR3 is 14 amino acids. The CDR3 DNA is TGTGCCAGCAGTGGGACTAGCGGTTACAATGAGCAGTTCTTC. Amino acid sequence: CASSGTSGYNEQFF.

This chain joins TRBV7-9 and TRBJ2-3; possibly TRBD1 for D (5 bases). CDR3 size: 16 residues. Germline V gene lookup returns CDR1 SEHNR and CDR2 FQNEAQ (reference sequence). V lost 5 bases and J lost 10, with 25 bases in between. CDR3 in amino acids: CASSPDRAQAVTAQYF. The CDR3, as DNA: TGTGCCAGCAGCCCCGACAGAGCCCAGGCCGTGACGGCGCAGTATTTT.

The chain has TRBV30 and TRBJ2-5, with D tentatively TRBD2 (5 bases). The V gene's germline CDR1 is GTSNPN and CDR2 SVGIG (reference sequence). There are 11 residues in the CDR3. V lost 5 bases, J lost 5 bases, and 9 bases lay in between. This CDR3 is CAWAGWETQYF. CDR3 DNA: TGTGCCTGGGCGGGTTGGGAGACCCAGTACTTC.

The J gene is TRBJ2-2, the V gene TRBV29-1; TRBD2 agrees at 14 bases. J lost 2 bases, V lost 6 bases, and 5 bases had no gene match. CDR1 and CDR2 from the germline V gene are SQVTM and ANQGSEA. CDR3 length equals 16 residues. The CDR3 loop reads CSVSGTSGGNTGELFF. The CDR3, as DNA: TGCAGCGTCTCCGGGACTAGCGGGGGAAACACCGGGGAGCTGTTTTTT.

V and J are TRBV27 and TRBJ2-7, with 10 bases lining up with TRBD2. The V gene end was trimmed by 6 bases and the J gene end by 4 bases; junction bases not matched to a gene: 18. Per the germline V gene, CDR1 is MNHEY and CDR2 is SMNVEV (reference sequence). There are 18 residues in the CDR3. The CDR3 bases are TGTGCCAGCAGCGTCGGGCTAGCGGGAGAATCGTTCTTGTACGAGCAGTACTTC. This gives the protein CASSVGLAGESFLYEQYF.

The chain has TRBV11-3 and TRBJ2-7; TRBD2 might be the D (6 bases). CDR1 SGHNT and CDR2 YENEEA come from the germline V gene. The CDR3 contains 13 residues. V was clipped by 0 bases and J by 7 bases, with 10 bases between them. CDR3 protein: CASSLDPRGEQYF. The CDR3 nucleotides are TGTGCCAGCAGCTTAGATCCCCGGGGGGAGCAGTACTTC.

The rearrangement uses TRBV10-3 and TRBJ1-1, with 7 bases identical to TRBD1. CDR1 and CDR2 from the germline V gene are ENHRY and SYGVKD. This CDR3 comprises 14 residues. V trimming: 0 bases; J trimming: 11 bases; junction bases outside the gene matches: 9. The DNA of the CDR3 is TGTGCCATCAGTGAGTCGGTAGGGGGCTCAGGGGCTTTCTTT. Translating gives CAISESVGGSGAFF.